This T cell receptor (beta chain) appears in the sequencing data of a study of T cells in narcolepsy. Here immunoSEQ multiplex PCR was the method, and the copy in TCRdb shows in-frame clones only, minus some. The table records some 16,000 clones, 85% to 90% of them present only once. The CDR3 is 16 amino acids. Germline V gives CDR1 SGHTA, CDR2 FQGNSA. V shed 2 bases and J 7 bases; nucleotides not matched to a gene: 9. The sequenced sample was memory (CD45RA-) CD4+ T cells from blood. The chain uses TRBV7-2 and TRBJ2-2, with 8 bases fitting TRBD2. The sequence was collected from a human donor in good health. The CDR3 protein is CASSLPLLAEVGELFF. CDR3 sequence (DNA): TGTGCCAGCAGCTTACCTCTACTAGCGGAGGTCGGGGAGCTGTTTTTT.